These T cell receptor beta chains were read from a single sample in a study of cytomegalovirus exposure and HLA in healthy donors. Method: immunoSEQ multiplex PCR; TCRdb's copy keeps in-frame clones and lacks some. The repertoire holds around 75,000 clones, with around 81% as singletons. Input material: PBMCs. These receptors all come from a man aged 30-40 years in good health and CMV-seronegative. Both conserved end residues are part of each CDR3. The order of the fields is J gene, V gene, CDR3 protein.

>TRBJ2-2|TRBV5-8
CASSLRQGWRENTGELFF
>TRBJ1-1|TRBV5-1
CASSSQHNTEAFF
>TRBJ1-5|TRBV6-5
CASSHGRGNQPQHF
>TRBJ1-5|TRBV10-1
CASKPVLSNQPQHF
>TRBJ2-5|TRBV2
CATRDTGETQYF
>TRBJ2-1|TRBV27
CASSYSGTYNEQFF
>TRBJ2-1|TRBV5-6
CASSLQGAYNEQFF
>TRBJ2-1|TRBV2
CASRSSSSSYNEQFF
>TRBJ2-1|TRBV29-1
CSVEGQGKFRNEQFF
>TRBJ1-1|TRBV9
CASSVGDRNTEAFF
>TRBJ2-4|TRBV2
CASRAGVGKNIQYF
>TRBJ2-3|TRBV18
CASSPLGQGGDTQYF
>TRBJ1-5|TRBV18
CASSLQRQGSNQPQHF
>TRBJ1-1|TRBV9
CASSANPGGEAFF
>TRBJ1-5|TRBV27
CASQGKGNQPQHF
>TRBJ1-1|TRBV4-3
CASSQAPQGNTEAFF
>TRBJ1-4|TRBV10-3
CAIRPSGQHNEKLFF
>TRBJ2-5|TRBV19
CASKQQETQYF
>TRBJ1-3|TRBV7-2
CASSLDSRDTIYF
>TRBJ1-2|TRBV4-2
CASSQERQGRGYTF
>TRBJ2-7|TRBV18
CASSPRDMVVYYEQYF
>TRBJ2-6|TRBV7-2
CASSESFSGANVLTF
>TRBJ1-5|TRBV27
CASSLGGGNQPQHF
>TRBJ2-2|TRBV4-2
CASSPQEGLAGGSNTGELFF
>TRBJ2-1|TRBV4-3
CASSQDRLAGASPWDEQFF
>TRBJ2-7|TRBV7-2
CASSLWAGATYEQYF
>TRBJ2-7|TRBV4-1
CASSQYAGGGYSSYEQYF
>TRBJ2-1|TRBV7-2
CASSFDRGSYNEQFF
>TRBJ2-7|TRBV28
CASRRGTLEEQYF
>TRBJ1-2|TRBV29-1
CSVEDGSRTGYTF
>TRBJ1-5|TRBV7-2
CASSLTGGGNQPQHF
>TRBJ1-2|TRBV6-5
CASIRGQSANYGYTF
>TRBJ2-1|TRBV5-1
CASSSQGAGTYNEQFF
>TRBJ1-5|TRBV9
CASSVVPGQPQHF
>TRBJ1-2|TRBV4-2
CASSEGRLYYGYTF
>TRBJ2-1|TRBV4-3
CASSQDLRAGAYNEQFF
>TRBJ2-5|TRBV5-1
CASSSLAGGPGTQYF
>TRBJ1-5|TRBV4-3
CASSPWGDQPQHF
>TRBJ1-1|TRBV7-3
CASSLNGGGLKAFF
>TRBJ1-4|TRBV10-1
CASSEPPGQGARYEKLFF
>TRBJ1-6|TRBV28
CASRDSYIHNSPLHF
>TRBJ2-5|TRBV30
CAWSTGYQETQYF
>TRBJ1-2|TRBV30
CAWRGSREVGGYTF
>TRBJ2-6|TRBV13
CASSFRGGANVLTF
>TRBJ1-1|TRBV5-6
CASSLRGTEAFF
>TRBJ2-7|TRBV10-1
CANRGKGQAYEQYF
>TRBJ2-7|TRBV6-4
CASRGTRDEQYF
>TRBJ2-5|TRBV4-2
CASSQDWLAGAGETQYF
>TRBJ2-3|TRBV11-3
CASSLQGSTDTQYF
>TRBJ2-7|TRBV13
CASSSRTGSEQYF